Below, 24 T cell receptor beta chains from the same sample are listed, as sequenced in a study of molecular identifiers for immune sequencing clone quantification. TCRdb used MiXCR to reprocess the PCR reads, holding one entry per CDR3 protein. The sample records about 510,000 distinct CDR3 sequences, over 20% being singletons. Sequencing input: naive CD8+ T cells from blood, with Jurkat cell RNA spiked in. As to subset: FACS-sorted CD8+CD4-CCR7+CD45RA+ naive T cells. The receptor set was obtained from a human donor in good health. Some libraries in this study had Jurkat cell RNA spiked in.

Details on this clonotype: The conserved final phenylalanine or tryptophan is absent from the CDR3, which likely points to a read error. The CDR3 sequence: CASSLTLAWGTDTQYL. CDR3 coding DNA: TGTGCCAGCAGCTTAACCCTAGCTTGGGGCACAGATACGCAGTATCTT. The chain recombines TRBV7-8 with TRBJ2-3; possibly TRBD2 for D (5 bases). CDR1 is SGHVS and CDR2 is FQNEAQ in the germline V gene. V dropped 2 bases and J dropped 1 base, with 13 bases sitting between them. The CDR3 totals 16 residues.

This clonotype was counted at least ten times. The chain is built from TRBV27 and TRBJ2-3; 11 nucleotides line up with TRBD2. The germline CDR1 and CDR2 sequences are MNHEY and SMNVEV (reference sequence). V trimming: 5 bases; J trimming: 7 bases; junction bases outside the gene matches: 5. The CDR3 is 14 amino acids. The CDR3 DNA follows: TGTGCCAGCAGTCTACTAGCGGGGGACTATACGCAGTATTTT. Its protein product is CASSLLAGDYTQYF.

The chain uses TRBV27 and TRBJ2-7; 13 bases line up with TRBD2. Germline V lookup: CDR1 MNHEY, CDR2 SMNVEV (reference sequence). The CDR3 has 14 residues. V dropped 8 bases and J dropped 6; count of bases not matched to a gene: 7. The CDR3 region has the DNA TGTGCCAGCGGATCCGGGACTAGCGGGACCGAGCAGTACTTC. Encoded protein: CASGSGTSGTEQYF.

This clonotype was counted many times. The chain uses TRBV5-1 and TRBJ2-3; TRBD2 matches at 9 bases. This CDR3 region has 19 residues. V was pared by 0 bases and J by 3 bases, with 14 bases of the junction left unmatched. CDR1 is SGHRS and CDR2 is YFSETQ in the germline V gene. The CDR3 loop is CASSLERQLVAGVTDTQYF. CDR3 nucleotide sequence: TGCGCCAGCAGCTTGGAGAGACAGCTAGTAGCGGGAGTAACAGATACGCAGTATTTT. Looking up the rest from reference TRBV5-1 and TRBJ2-3 gives the full variable domain: KAGVTQTPRYLIKTRGQQVTLSCSPISGHRSVSWYQQTPGQGLQFLFEYFSETQRNKGNFPGRFSGRQFSNSRSEMNVSTLELGDSALYLCASSLERQLVAGVTDTQYFGPGTRLTVL.

This chain joins TRBV24-1 and TRBJ2-1; D unclear. The CDR3 contains 12 residues. V was shortened by 3 bases and J by 3 bases, with 2 bases between the two germline ends. The germline V gene has CDR1 KGHDR and CDR2 SFDVKD. The CDR3 nucleotides read TGTGCCACCAGTGATGTCTACAATGAGCAGTTCTTC. This encodes CATSDVYNEQFF.

In nucleotides, the CDR3 is TGCAGTGCTAGGATTGACCCCTCCTACGAGCAGTACTTC. Its translation is CSARIDPSYEQYF. The V and J genes are TRBV20-1 and TRBJ2-7, with D unresolved. Trimming cost V 3 bases and J 0 bases, with 9 bases left between them. The germline V gene encodes CDR1 DFQATT and CDR2 SNEGSKA (reference sequence). This CDR3 has 13 residues.

CDR3 loop: CASSLGRGPTEGYTF. The CDR3 DNA follows: TGTGCCAGCAGTTTAGGCCGGGGGCCCACTGAAGGCTACACCTTC. This sequence joins TRBV12-3 or TRBV12-4 and TRBJ1-2; a weak D match, TRBD1 (6 bases). This CDR3 contains 15 residues. Trimming removed 1 base from V and 8 bases from J, with 17 bases in between.

There are many counts of this clonotype. This chain uses TRBV19 with TRBJ2-3, with TRBD2 matching 9 bases. Trimming cost V 4 bases and J 3 bases; bases outside gene matches: 8. CDR3 length: 16 residues. Germline V CDR1 and CDR2: LNHDA, SQIVND (reference sequence). The CDR3 DNA reads TGTGCCAGTAGTACCGTGGGACTAGCTTTGACAGATACGCAGTATTTT. This gives the protein CASSTVGLALTDTQYF.

In this sample, this clonotype turned up many times. The V gene is TRBV9, the J gene TRBJ2-3; no reliable D call. Looked up from germline, CDR1 is SGDLS and CDR2 is YYNGEE. The CDR3 is 16 amino acids. Trimming took 4 bases from V and 3 from J, leaving 18 bases between them. DNA of the CDR3: TGTGCCAGCAGCACGTACACGGGCCTCTCAACAGATACGCAGTATTTT. Amino acid sequence: CASSTYTGLSTDTQYF.

This clonotype has only a few counts. The chain couples TRBV7-2 to TRBJ2-2; 7 bases align to TRBD2. Per germline, CDR1 SGHTA and CDR2 FQGNSA. The CDR3 loop spans 15 amino acids. V trimming: 5 bases; J trimming: 0 bases; junction bases outside the gene matches: 3. The CDR3 loop reads CASSLGGANTGELFF. The CDR3 nucleotides are TGTGCCAGCAGCCTTGGGGGGGCGAACACCGGGGAGCTGTTTTTT.

V usage is TRBV11-2 and J usage is TRBJ2-5, with 7 bases aligning to TRBD2. Trimming at V came to 5 bases and at J to 4 bases, leaving 16 bases not matched to a gene. The CDR3 contains 17 residues. CDR1 is SGHAT, CDR2 FQNNGV, per germline. DNA for the CDR3: TGTGCCAGCAGCCAAGATCGGCTAGCGGAGCTCGTAGAGACCCAGTACTTC. Translating it yields CASSQDRLAELVETQYF.

Details on this clonotype: A much larger clone is a single base away; this may be a read error. The gene calls are TRBV28 and TRBJ2-7, with TRBD2 matching over 12 bases. The CDR3 is 15 amino acids. V was clipped by 5 bases and J by 4 bases; unmatched bases: 6. CDR1 and CDR2 from the germline V gene are MDHEN and SYDVKM. The CDR3 nucleotides read TGTGCCAGCAGTATGAGGACTAGCGGGAATTACGAGCAGTACTTC. Translating it yields CASSMRTSGNYEQYF. The variable domain in full, completed from reference TRBV28 and TRBJ2-7, reads DVKVTQSSRYLVKRTGEKVFLECVQDMDHENMFWYRQDPGLGLRLIYFSYDVKMKEKGDIPEGYSVSREKKERFSLILESASTNQTSMYLCASSMRTSGNYEQYFGPGTRLTVT.

This clonotype was recorded many times. The rearrangement joins TRBV4-3 to TRBJ2-7, with a weak D call TRBD2 (5 bases). The germline CDR1 and CDR2 sequences are LGHNA and YSLEER. Trimming stripped 1 base from V and 0 bases from J, with 13 bases between. The CDR3 totals 16 residues. For the CDR3, the DNA is TGCGCCAGCAGCCAAGCGGTAGCGAGTAGCTCCTACGAGCAGTACTTC. Amino acid sequence: CASSQAVASSSYEQYF.

The rearrangement uses TRBV9 and TRBJ2-1; possible D gene TRBD2, 5 bases. Germline CDR1 SGDLS, CDR2 YYNGEE. CDR3 size: 16 residues. V dropped 6 bases and J dropped 5 bases, with 21 bases sitting between them. The CDR3 DNA reads TGTGCCAGCACCCCATCAGGTGGCGGGCGACACAATGAGCAGTTCTTC. Translated: CASTPSGGGRHNEQFF.

Of note for this clonotype: An end of the junction does not agree with germline; a read error may underlie this. V gene TRBV6-5 combines with J gene TRBJ2-7; TRBD1 is a possible D gene (8 bases). This CDR3 is 14 amino acids long. Looked up from germline, CDR1 is MNHEY and CDR2 is SVGAGI. Here the CDR3 reads CATGGQAYSYEQYF. DNA of the CDR3: TGCGCCACGGGGGGACAGGCTTACTCCTACGAGCAGTACTTC.

This clonotype occurred once. The genes are TRBV12-3 or TRBV12-4 and TRBJ2-6; 11 bases align to TRBD2. J was trimmed by 4 bases and V by 6 bases; bases with no gene match: 8. This CDR3 contains 17 residues. CDR3 in amino acids: CASSYSGGARGANVLTF. CDR3 sequence (DNA): TGTGCCAGCAGCTATAGCGGGGGGGCGCGGGGGGCCAACGTCCTGACTTTC.

The chain is built from TRBV7-9 and TRBJ2-1; TRBD1 agrees at 9 bases. The CDR3 consists of 15 residues. V lost 4 bases, J lost 7 bases, and 8 bases stayed unmatched. Germline CDR1 SEHNR, CDR2 FQNEAQ (reference sequence). In DNA, the CDR3 is TGTGCCAGCAGCTGGCCCGGACAGGGGCCTAATGAGCAGTTCTTC. Amino acids: CASSWPGQGPNEQFF.

Only a few counts were recorded for this clonotype. The chain employs TRBV20-1 and TRBJ2-7; possibly TRBD2 for D (5 bases). With 3 bases removed from V and 2 bases from J, the gap between germline ends came to 17 bases. There are 15 residues in the CDR3. Per the germline V gene, CDR1 is DFQATT and CDR2 is SNEGSKA (reference sequence). In nucleotides, the CDR3 is TGCAGTGCTAGTAAACCGGGATTTACTCCCTACGAGCAGTACTTC. It yields the protein CSASKPGFTPYEQYF.

This clonotype has just a few counts. The J gene is TRBJ1-1, the V gene TRBV6-2 or TRBV6-3; perhaps TRBD1 as D (5 bases). The CDR3 runs 14 residues. V shed 3 bases and J shed 4 bases, with 12 bases lying between them. Germline CDR1 reads MNHEY; CDR2 reads SVGEGT. The CDR3 here is CASSYRGEVTEAFF. The CDR3 nucleotides are TGTGCCAGCAGTTATCGGGGGGAGGTCACTGAAGCTTTCTTT.

This clonotype came up many times. The chain couples TRBV5-4 to TRBJ2-5, with 8 bases lining up with TRBD2. This CDR3 spans 14 amino acids. The V and J ends lost 5 bases and 1 base, in that order; junction bases with no gene match: 4. Germline V lookup: CDR1 SGHNT, CDR2 YYREEE (reference sequence). The CDR3 sequence is CASRISGSQETQYF. CDR3 DNA sequence: TGTGCCAGCAGAATAAGCGGGAGCCAAGAGACCCAGTACTTC.

This chain links TRBV6-6 with TRBJ2-7; the D is unclear. Per germline, CDR1 MNHNY and CDR2 SVGAGI (reference sequence). There are 12 residues in the CDR3. With 2 bases removed from V and 9 bases from J, the gap between germline ends came to 11 bases. CDR3 nucleotide sequence: TGTGCCAGCAGTTACCCCTCCTCGCCGCAGTACTTC. This sequence encodes CASSYPSSPQYF.

This clonotype was seen ten or more times. J is TRBJ2-7 and V is TRBV5-6, with D hard to call. CDR1 SGHDT and CDR2 YYEEEE come from the germline V gene. The V end lost 0 bases, the J end lost 4 bases, and 14 bases lay between the germline ends. The CDR3 covers 15 residues. CDR3 bases: TGTGCCAGCAGCTTGGGCTCCGGGCGGAGATACGAGCAGTACTTC. Its translation: CASSLGSGRRYEQYF.

This clonotype was counted only a few times. V usage is TRBV6-2 or TRBV6-3 and J usage is TRBJ1-4, with no clear D. The length of the CDR3 is 14 residues. CDR1 is MNHEY and CDR2 is SVGEGT in the germline V gene. The V and J ends lost 6 bases and 15 bases respectively, with 23 bases between them. The CDR3 sequence is CASRPGVDERTLFF. As DNA, the CDR3 is TGTGCCAGCAGACCCGGGGTGGATGAGAGGACTTTGTTTTTT.

This clonotype was counted between two and nine times. The chain employs TRBV4-1 and TRBJ1-4; 7 positions agree with TRBD1. The CDR3 covers 17 residues. Trimming at V came to 0 bases and at J to 2 bases, leaving 6 bases not matched to a gene. Germline V lookup: CDR1 MGHRA, CDR2 YSYEKL. CDR3 nucleotide sequence: TGCGCCAGCAGCCAAGATGGTATACAGGGGACTAATGAAAAACTGTTTTTT. Protein: CASSQDGIQGTNEKLFF.